A selection of T cell receptor beta chains follows, all from one sample in a study of T cell responses to AZD1222 COVID-19 vaccine. Sequencing used immunoSEQ multiplex PCR; TCRdb keeps in-frame clones, though not all of them. The repertoire has 150,000 or so clones, 92% of them found once; the top ten carry 1.3%. The sequencing here drew on peripheral blood, taken on day 0 of AZD1222 vaccination. These receptors originate from an adult in good health. CDR3s include the opening cysteine and the closing phenylalanine or tryptophan. The order of the fields is CDR3 DNA, CDR3 protein, clone size, D gene, V gene, J gene, CDR3 length. The D gene is left open where the match is weak. Part of the rows lack a size; the others show once, few, many or a class for expanded clones.

TGTGCCAGCAGCTTCCGACAGGGGGGCGGCTACACCTTC	CASSFRQGGGYTF	.	TRBD1	TRBV5-5	TRBJ1-2	13
TGTGCCAGCAGTCCTTTCACTTCACCCCTCCACTTT	CASSPFTSPLHF	.	.	TRBV7-2	TRBJ1-6	12
TGTGCCAGCAGACCCCGAAAAGGGACAGTCAGCGAAGCTTTCTTT	CASRPRKGTVSEAFF	.	TRBD1	TRBV27	TRBJ1-1	15
TGTGCCAGCAGCTTAAGGGGGACAGGGGGGACTAATGAAAAACTGTTTTTT	CASSLRGTGGTNEKLFF	.	TRBD1	TRBV7-2	TRBJ1-4	17
TGTGCTAGCAGCTTAAGGGGTACGTGGGCTAACTATGGCTACACCTTC	CASSLRGTWANYGYTF	.	.	TRBV7-7	TRBJ1-2	16
TGTGCCAGCATAGAGGGGAACACTGAAGCTTTCTTT	CASIEGNTEAFF	.	.	TRBV21-1	TRBJ1-1	12
TGTGCCAGCAGTGAAGGGACAGTCTACACCGGGGAGCTGTTTTTT	CASSEGTVYTGELFF	.	.	TRBV6-1	TRBJ2-2	15
TGTGCCAGCAGTACCCAGAGAATTGCAGATACGCAGTATTTT	CASSTQRIADTQYF	.	.	TRBV28	TRBJ2-3	14
TGTGCCAGCAGTCCCCGCGTGGGAAGGGTTCGGAATAGCAATCAGCCCCAGCATTTT	CASSPRVGRVRNSNQPQHF	.	.	TRBV6-6	TRBJ1-5	19
TGCAGCGTTGGACCGGCTTCTGGAAACACCATATATTTT	CSVGPASGNTIYF	.	.	TRBV29-1	TRBJ1-3	13
TGTGCCACCGGGGGCTCTGGAAACACCATATATTTT	CATGGSGNTIYF	.	.	TRBV19	TRBJ1-3	12
TGTGCCAGCAGCCCCAGGGAGGTAGGAGTAGGCTACACCTTC	CASSPREVGVGYTF	.	.	TRBV6-5	TRBJ1-2	14
TGTGCCATCAGTGAGTCGAGGCCAGGGATCGAAGCTTTCTTT	CAISESRPGIEAFF	.	.	TRBV10-3	TRBJ1-1	14
TGTGCCAGCGCCCCGGACAGGAGCTATGGCTACACCTTC	CASAPDRSYGYTF	.	TRBD1	TRBV28	TRBJ1-2	13
TGTGCCAGCAGTTACGGGGGACAGCCCAATGAGCAGTTCTTC	CASSYGGQPNEQFF	.	TRBD1	TRBV6-5	TRBJ2-1	14
TGTGCCAGCAGCTTAGGGGGGGGCTCCTATAATTCACCCCTCCACTTT	CASSLGGGSYNSPLHF	.	.	TRBV7-2	TRBJ1-6	16
TGTGCCAGCAGCCAAGCTGGGGTGGGCCCTAGCACAGATACGCAGTATTTT	CASSQAGVGPSTDTQYF	.	.	TRBV3-1/TRBV3-2	TRBJ2-3	17
TGTGCCAGCAGTTTGCTAGGGGCTTCGTCCTACAATGAGCAGTTCTTC	CASSLLGASSYNEQFF	.	.	TRBV27	TRBJ2-1	16
TGTGCCAGCACCCGAATAAGCTCTGGAAACACCATATATTTT	CASTRISSGNTIYF	.	.	TRBV6-6	TRBJ1-3	14
TGCAGTGTACCCAGGGTATACGAGCAGTACTTC	CSVPRVYEQYF	once	.	TRBV20-1	TRBJ2-7	11
TGTGCCAGCAGCGTAGCGGGGGACCTCTATGGCTACACCTTC	CASSVAGDLYGYTF	.	.	TRBV11-2	TRBJ1-2	14
TGTGCCAGCAGCTGGCAGCAGATCTATGGCTACACCTTC	CASSWQQIYGYTF	once	.	TRBV5-4	TRBJ1-2	13